This T cell receptor (beta chain) was captured in a study of blood T cell repertoires in COVID-19. About the research overall: Sites across the United States, Italy and Spain contributed samples from acute and convalescent COVID-19. Sources were T cells, B-cell-depleted T cells, or PBMCs; the material itself was cDNA or gDNA.

In the authors' workflow: Cell counts per sample came from amplifying reference gene primers. Libraries were prepared by immunoSEQ multiplex PCR; TCRdb keeps only in-frame clonotypes and omits some of them. The D gene and trimming were derived from the DNA, and the V and J assignments and clone size from that table. The top ten clones hold less than 15% of a sample with about 130,000 clones, roughly four fifths of them seen once. Germline CDR1 and CDR2: SGHAT and FQNNGV. The CDR3 length is 14 residues. V dropped 3 bases and J dropped 4 bases, with 11 bases sitting between them. The V and J genes are TRBV11-2 and TRBJ2-3, with no clear D. The receptor was isolated from a woman in her fifties or sixties with acute or convalescent COVID-19. Sequencing was performed on peripheral blood. CDR3 DNA sequence: TGTGCCAGCAGCTTTTCTTTCAGGCCAGATACGCAGTATTTT. This translates into CASSFSFRPDTQYF. The complete variable domain, with remaining parts taken from reference TRBV11-2 and TRBJ2-3, reads EAGVAQSPRYKIIEKRQSVAFWCNPISGHATLYWYQQILGQGPKLLIQFQNNGVVDDSQLPKDRFSAERLKGVDSTLKIQPAKLEDSAVYLCASSFSFRPDTQYFGPGTRLTVL.